Listed below are T cell receptor beta chains from one sample, sequenced in a study of naive and memory T cell subsets. TCRdb ran MiXCR on the UMI-ligation and nested PCR reads and lists one entry per CDR3 protein. The table shows 150,000 or so distinct CDR3 sequences, with 22% occurring only once. The sample comprised naive CD4+ T cells from blood. These receptor sequences come from a human donor in good health. CDR3s include the opening cysteine and the closing phenylalanine or tryptophan. A D gene is named only where the DNA matches it firmly. Clone size appears in some rows only: once, few, many, or a class for an expanded clone.

few	NA	TRBJ2-7	TRBV5-1	TGCGCCAGCAGCCTAGCAGGGATCCCGTCCTACGAGCAGTACTTC	CASSLAGIPSYEQYF
few	NA	TRBJ2-2	TRBV2	TGTGCCAGGAAGATAGAGGTCGGGGTATCCGGGGAGCTGTTTTTT	CARKIEVGVSGELFF
NA	NA	TRBJ1-4	TRBV20-1	TGCAGTGCTGGGGACGCAGCTAATGAAAAACTGTTTTTT	CSAGDAANEKLFF
few	NA	TRBJ2-7	TRBV6-1	TGTGCCAGCAGTGGATTGAGAGAGCAGTACTTC	CASSGLREQYF
many	NA	TRBJ2-1	TRBV5-1	TGCGCCAGCAGCTCCTCAGGGAATGAGCAGTTCTTC	CASSSSGNEQFF
many	TRBD1	TRBJ1-5	TRBV27	TGTGCCAGCAGGATGAGATGGCAGGACAGGGGCAATCAGCCCCAGCATTTT	CASRMRWQDRGNQPQHF
few	TRBD2	TRBJ2-3	TRBV3-1	TGTGCCAGCAGCCAGAGGACTAGCAGGCGCCCAGATACGCAGTATTTT	CASSQRTSRRPDTQYF
NA	TRBD1	TRBJ2-1	TRBV27	TGTGCCAGCAGTCAAGACAGGGGGCGTTACAATGAGCAGTTCTTC	CASSQDRGRYNEQFF
NA	NA	TRBJ2-3	TRBV15	TGTGCCACCAGCAGAGATCAGGGATCTTTGGATACGCAGTATTTT	CATSRDQGSLDTQYF
many	NA	TRBJ1-4	TRBV25-1	TGTGCCAGCACCTCCGGGCTACGGGACCCTTGGGGTGAAAAACTGTTTTTT	CASTSGLRDPWGEKLFF
few	TRBD2	TRBJ2-2	TRBV20-1	TGCAGTGCTACCCCTAGCGGGGGTACCGGGGAGCTGTTTTTT	CSATPSGGTGELFF
few	NA	TRBJ2-1	TRBV29-1	TGCAGCGTTGGGGGCAGGGCTTTCTACAATGAGCAGTTCTTC	CSVGGRAFYNEQFF
few	TRBD2	TRBJ2-3	TRBV5-1	TGCGCCAGCAGCCCCGGACTAGCGGGAGTGAATACGCAGTATTTT	CASSPGLAGVNTQYF
few	TRBD2	TRBJ2-3	TRBV29-1	TGCAGCGTTGAGTCGCTAGCGGGAGCACGGGCAGATACGCAGTATTTT	CSVESLAGARADTQYF
few	NA	TRBJ2-5	TRBV15	TGTGCCACCAGCAGAGATGCCACCGGGACCCAGTACTTC	CATSRDATGTQYF
once	NA	TRBJ1-1	TRBV3-1	TGTGCCAGCAGCCAGGGGAGAGATGAAGCTTTCTTT	CASSQGRDEAFF
few	TRBD2	TRBJ2-1	TRBV5-1	TGCGCCAGCAGCCCCAATGTGGTAGCGGGAGAGAATGAGCAGTTCTTC	CASSPNVVAGENEQFF
few	NA	TRBJ1-1	TRBV28	TGTGCCAGCACCATGACTCCGAACACTGAAGCTTTCTTT	CASTMTPNTEAFF
few	NA	TRBJ2-7	TRBV6-5	TGTGCCAGCCAGTCGGGTAGCTCCTACGAGCAGTACTTC	CASQSGSSYEQYF
few	NA	TRBJ2-7	TRBV12-3/TRBV12-4	TGTGCCAGCAGTTTAGCGGGAGGACTCTACGAGCAGTACTTC	CASSLAGGLYEQYF
NA	NA	TRBJ1-6	TRBV10-3	TGTGCCATCAGTGGATATGAGAGATCACCCCTCCACTTT	CAISGYERSPLHF
few	NA	TRBJ2-5	TRBV30	TGTGCCGGCCGGCGGACCAAAGAGACCCAGTACTTC	CAGRRTKETQYF
few	NA	TRBJ2-3	TRBV9	TGTGCCAGCAGCGTAGACCCAGGCCCTCCCACAGATACGCAGTATTTT	CASSVDPGPPTDTQYF
few	NA	TRBJ2-2	TRBV5-1	TGCGCCAGCAGCTTTGGGGGGCTGGTCACCGGGGAGCTGTTTTTT	CASSFGGLVTGELFF
NA	NA	TRBJ1-6	TRBV18	TGTGCCAGCTCCCCGGACAGCTATAATTCACCCCTCCACTTT	CASSPDSYNSPLHF
NA	NA	TRBJ1-3	TRBV6-5	TGTGCCAGCAGGGCCTCACGAATTACGAAGAACACCATATATTTT	CASRASRITKNTIYF
few	NA	TRBJ2-7	TRBV28	TGTGCCAGCAGTCCCCCCGGCGCCTACTCCTACGAGCAGTACTTC	CASSPPGAYSYEQYF
few	NA	TRBJ2-3	TRBV7-2	TGTGCCAGCAGCCCACTATCTCGGGGAATAACTAGCACAGATACGCAGTATTTT	CASSPLSRGITSTDTQYF
NA	TRBD2	TRBJ2-7	TRBV20-1	TGCAGTGCTAGCCATACTAGCGGGAGGCTTGGGAGCTACGAGCAGTACTTC	CSASHTSGRLGSYEQYF
NA	NA	TRBJ2-7	TRBV20-1	TGCAGTGCTAGAGGGGACCCCTGGTCCTCCTCCTACGAGCAGTACTTC	CSARGDPWSSSYEQYF
NA	NA	TRBJ2-6	TRBV6-1	TGTGCCAGCAGTTTCAGGGGAGGAGCTGGGGCCAACGTCCTGACTTTC	CASSFRGGAGANVLTF
NA	TRBD1	TRBJ1-2	TRBV6-6	TGTGCCAGCATCCCAGGACAGGGAGACTATGGCTACACCTTC	CASIPGQGDYGYTF
many	TRBD2	TRBJ2-3	TRBV7-2	TGTGCCAGCAGCCGGGGGACTAGCTCGGATACGCAGTATTTT	CASSRGTSSDTQYF
NA	NA	TRBJ2-7	TRBV3-1	TGTGCCAGCAGCCACCTCACGGACGAGCAGTACTTC	CASSHLTDEQYF
NA	NA	TRBJ1-1	TRBV11-1	TGTGCCAGCAGCTTACCAGGGAGGAACACTGAAGCTTTCTTT	CASSLPGRNTEAFF
NA	NA	TRBJ1-6	TRBV18	TGTGCCAGCTCACCCCAGAGTTCCTATAATTCACCCCTCCACTTT	CASSPQSSYNSPLHF
NA	TRBD2	TRBJ2-5	TRBV20-1	TGCAGTGCCAGTCCCCTCCTAGCGGGAGCGACACGGGAGACCCAGTACTTC	CSASPLLAGATRETQYF
few	NA	TRBJ1-6	TRBV28	TGTGCCAGCGGACCCCGCCTCCACTTT	CASGPRLHF
NA	TRBD2	TRBJ2-7	TRBV13	TGTGCCAGCGGGAGCGGGAGTTACGAGCAGTACTTC	CASGSGSYEQYF
many	NA	TRBJ1-1	TRBV5-5	TGTGCCAGCAGCTTGTTTGGCAGAAGGAACACTGAAGCTTTCTTT	CASSLFGRRNTEAFF
few	NA	TRBJ2-3	TRBV4-1	TGCGCCAGCAGCCACCCGTCGCGCCAAGGAGGGGTTACGCAGTATTTT	CASSHPSRQGGVTQYF
NA	TRBD1	TRBJ1-1	TRBV12-3/TRBV12-4	TGTGCCAGCAGTATGACCGGGACAGGGAACACTGAAGCTTTCTTT	CASSMTGTGNTEAFF
NA	TRBD2	TRBJ2-4	TRBV4-3	TGCGCCAGCAGCCAAGATCGACTAGCACGTCTGTACTTC	CASSQDRLARLYF
few	TRBD1	TRBJ2-7	TRBV9	TGTGCCAGCAGCGTGACAGGGGATGTCAGCTCGCAGTACTTC	CASSVTGDVSSQYF
many	TRBD2	TRBJ2-1	TRBV6-5	TGTGCCAGCAGTTATGGGACTAGCAGAAATGAGCAGTTCTTC	CASSYGTSRNEQFF
few	TRBD2	TRBJ2-7	TRBV6-5	TGTGCCAGCAGTTACTCGGGACTAGCGAGAAACTACGAGCAGTACTTC	CASSYSGLARNYEQYF
NA	TRBD2	TRBJ2-1	TRBV5-4	TGTGCCAGCAGCTTGGGAGGGACTAGGGATTACAATGAGCAGTTCTTC	CASSLGGTRDYNEQFF
NA	NA	TRBJ1-5	TRBV7-9	TGTGCCAGCAGCTCGCAGGGGATCAATCAGCCCCAGCATTTT	CASSSQGINQPQHF
NA	TRBD1	TRBJ2-5	TRBV7-2	TGTGCCAGCAGCTTAGATCTTCGGACAGGGGAGACCCAGTACTTC	CASSLDLRTGETQYF
few	TRBD1	TRBJ2-7	TRBV28	TGTGCCAGCAGTTTAGTAGTCTCGGGACAGGAAATTTACGAGCAGTACTTC	CASSLVVSGQEIYEQYF
NA	NA	TRBJ1-1	TRBV7-2	TGTGCCAGCAGCTTACAGATAGGGATGGGCACTGAAGCTTTCTTT	CASSLQIGMGTEAFF
once	NA	TRBJ1-2	TRBV7-2	TGTGCCAGCAGCTTAGTGGTAGGGGGAAAAGGGGAGCCTCATGGCTACACCTTC	CASSLVVGGKGEPHGYTF
NA	TRBD2	TRBJ2-7	TRBV27	TGTGCCAGCGGACCGGGACTAGCTTACGAGCAGTACTTC	CASGPGLAYEQYF